This is a list of T cell receptor beta chains from one sample in a study of blood T cell repertoires in COVID-19. TCRdb's table, derived via immunoSEQ multiplex PCR, lists solely in-frame clones and lacks some. The repertoire includes approximately 300,000 clones, roughly four fifths of them detected once, and about 15% sits in the top ten. The sequenced sample consisted of peripheral blood. The receptors derive from a person aged 70 to 79 with COVID-19, enrolled during active disease. The conserved cysteine and the conserved F or W are not part of the CDR3 here. Not every row has a clone size; where given, it reads once, few, many or a size class.

ASSDNRDTQY	TRBV6-4	TRBJ2-3	few
ASTPGDRENYGYT	TRBV5-1	TRBJ1-2	-
ASSFPQGFNQPQH	TRBV5-8	TRBJ1-5	-
ASSPGTSGGVYEQY	TRBV5-1	TRBJ2-7	-
ASSPGGAPSEQY	TRBV10-2	TRBJ2-7	-
ASSLAGWTGSEKLF	TRBV7-6	TRBJ1-4	-
ASSLRDSYFSPLH	TRBV5-4	TRBJ1-6	-
SVEPRGLYSQY	TRBV29-1	TRBJ2-5	-
ASSSGVSPLH	TRBV28	TRBJ1-6	-
SVEWAEGIQY	TRBV29-1	TRBJ2-4	-
ASRPGQGNTEAF	TRBV19	TRBJ1-1	-